The T cell receptor (beta chain) under discussion was sequenced for a study of shared T cell receptors in the human thymus. After removal of 3 bases from V and 8 bases from J, the junction contained 8 bases not matched to a gene. The CDR3 loop spans 15 amino acids. Germline CDR1 and CDR2: LNHNV and YYDKDF (reference sequence). Repertoires were generated with immunoSEQ multiplex PCR, while TCRdb's copy carries only in-frame clones and drops some. This table holds about 660,000 clones, 70% to 90% found once. These data are also associated with another study on human thymus T cells. That report adds: An apparent bias in V and J gene usage was seen in thymic and blood repertoires.

The origin of this receptor is a boy younger than two with a congenital heart defect. The material sequenced was thymocytes. J is TRBJ1-4 and V is TRBV15, with 8 bases aligning to TRBD1. The chain's CDR3 is CATSRWGQEPEKLFF. The CDR3 DNA follows: TGTGCCACCAGCAGGTGGGGACAGGAACCCGAAAAACTGTTTTTT.